A selection of T cell receptor beta chains follows, all from one sample in a study of shared clonotypes between healthy human individuals. The repertoire was sequenced with immunoSEQ multiplex PCR; TCRdb's copy has only in-frame clones and lacks some. The table shows roughly 650,000 clones, with around 96% occurring only once. Input material: naive CD8+ T cells sorted from blood. These receptors were taken from a young woman in good health. The CDR3 runs from the conserved cysteine through the conserved F or W. The D gene is left open where the match is weak. Rows give clone size only sometimes, using once, few, many, or a class for an expanded clone.

clone_size: NA; d_call: TRBD1; j_call: TRBJ1-2; v_call: TRBV2; cdr3_nt: TGTGCCAGCAGTGGGACAGGGGCAGGATATGGCTACACCTTC; cdr3_aa: CASSGTGAGYGYTF
clone_size: NA; d_call: NA; j_call: TRBJ2-7; v_call: TRBV28; cdr3_nt: TGTGCCAGCAGTTTGGTGGAGGGGACCGCTACGGTCCACGAGCAGTACTTC; cdr3_aa: CASSLVEGTATVHEQYF
clone_size: NA; d_call: TRBD2; j_call: TRBJ2-1; v_call: TRBV4-1; cdr3_nt: TGCGCCAGCAGCCAACGGGAGGAGACCTACAATGAGCAGTTCTTC; cdr3_aa: CASSQREETYNEQFF
clone_size: NA; d_call: NA; j_call: TRBJ1-5; v_call: TRBV28; cdr3_nt: TGTGCCAGCAGTTTGTCGGGTCAGCCCCAGCATTTT; cdr3_aa: CASSLSGQPQHF
clone_size: NA; d_call: TRBD2; j_call: TRBJ2-7; v_call: TRBV28; cdr3_nt: TGTGCCAGCAACTCTCGCTCGACTAGCGGGAGTCACGAGCAGTACTTC; cdr3_aa: CASNSRSTSGSHEQYF
clone_size: NA; d_call: NA; j_call: TRBJ2-4; v_call: TRBV5-6; cdr3_nt: TGTGCCAGCAGCTTGGAAGGCTCCAGCACAAGCATTCAGTACTTC; cdr3_aa: CASSLEGSSTSIQYF
clone_size: NA; d_call: TRBD2; j_call: TRBJ2-1; v_call: TRBV10-2; cdr3_nt: TGCGCCAGCGGGGAGACTAGCCTTTACAATGAGCAGTTCTTC; cdr3_aa: CASGETSLYNEQFF
clone_size: NA; d_call: TRBD1; j_call: TRBJ2-5; v_call: TRBV11-1; cdr3_nt: TGTGCCAGCAGCCCCCGGGACAGCCCCGGGGAGACCCAGTACTTC; cdr3_aa: CASSPRDSPGETQYF
clone_size: NA; d_call: TRBD1; j_call: TRBJ1-5; v_call: TRBV28; cdr3_nt: TGTGCCACCCCGACAGGGGAGCCCTTGGACCTACAGCCCCAGCATTTT; cdr3_aa: CATPTGEPLDLQPQHF
clone_size: NA; d_call: TRBD2; j_call: TRBJ2-1; v_call: TRBV5-8; cdr3_nt: TGTGCCAGCAGCTTGGACTGGGGGAGGGGTAATGAGCAGTTCTTC; cdr3_aa: CASSLDWGRGNEQFF
clone_size: NA; d_call: TRBD1; j_call: TRBJ1-2; v_call: TRBV9; cdr3_nt: TGTGCCAGCAGCGCCCCTACCCTCGGGACAGTCTATGGCTACACCTTC; cdr3_aa: CASSAPTLGTVYGYTF
clone_size: NA; d_call: TRBD2; j_call: TRBJ2-1; v_call: TRBV25-1; cdr3_nt: TGTGCCAGCAGTGCCGGGAGGGCGGCCTACAATGAGCAGTTCTTC; cdr3_aa: CASSAGRAAYNEQFF
clone_size: NA; d_call: NA; j_call: TRBJ1-5; v_call: TRBV27; cdr3_nt: TGTGCCAGCAGTCCCGACCCAGCAGGGAATCGGCAGCCCCAGCATTTT; cdr3_aa: CASSPDPAGNRQPQHF
clone_size: NA; d_call: TRBD2; j_call: TRBJ2-7; v_call: TRBV7-9; cdr3_nt: TGTGCCAGCAGCTCCGGGACTAGCGGGGCTCACTCCTACGAGCAGTACTTC; cdr3_aa: CASSSGTSGAHSYEQYF
clone_size: NA; d_call: TRBD2; j_call: TRBJ2-2; v_call: TRBV27; cdr3_nt: TGTGCCAGCAGTTTGGGCGCGGGAGCTAACACCGGGGAGCTGTTTTTT; cdr3_aa: CASSLGAGANTGELFF
clone_size: once; d_call: NA; j_call: TRBJ2-1; v_call: TRBV5-1; cdr3_nt: TGCGCCAGCAGCTTGGGGGTCCAGAGCTCCTACAATGAGCAGTTCTTC; cdr3_aa: CASSLGVQSSYNEQFF
clone_size: NA; d_call: TRBD1; j_call: TRBJ1-1; v_call: TRBV10-3; cdr3_nt: TGTGCCATCAGTGAGTCGACAGGGTTGTTCTTT; cdr3_aa: CAISESTGLFF
clone_size: NA; d_call: NA; j_call: TRBJ2-7; v_call: TRBV11-2; cdr3_nt: TGTGCCAGCAGCTTAGAACCGGGGACCTACGAGCAGTACTTC; cdr3_aa: CASSLEPGTYEQYF
clone_size: NA; d_call: TRBD1; j_call: TRBJ2-5; v_call: TRBV7-9; cdr3_nt: TGTGCCAGCAGCTTAGCGCAGGGGACAGGGGAACAAGAGACCCAGTACTTC; cdr3_aa: CASSLAQGTGEQETQYF
clone_size: once; d_call: TRBD1; j_call: TRBJ2-7; v_call: TRBV5-4; cdr3_nt: TGTGCCAGCAGCGGGGACAGTTACGAGCAGTACTTC; cdr3_aa: CASSGDSYEQYF
clone_size: NA; d_call: NA; j_call: TRBJ2-7; v_call: TRBV11-2; cdr3_nt: TGTGCCAGCAGCCCAAAGCGAACCGACACCCTCACCTCTCACTACGAGCAGTACTTC; cdr3_aa: CASSPKRTDTLTSHYEQYF
clone_size: NA; d_call: TRBD2; j_call: TRBJ2-1; v_call: TRBV29-1; cdr3_nt: TGCAGCGTTGAAGATAAGGGACTAGCGGGTTACAATGAGCAGTTCTTC; cdr3_aa: CSVEDKGLAGYNEQFF
clone_size: NA; d_call: TRBD2; j_call: TRBJ2-5; v_call: TRBV27; cdr3_nt: TGTGCCAGCAGAACGGGGACTAGCGGGATAATGCGGGAGACCCAGTACTTC; cdr3_aa: CASRTGTSGIMRETQYF
clone_size: NA; d_call: TRBD2; j_call: TRBJ2-1; v_call: TRBV7-9; cdr3_nt: TGTGCCAGCAGCTTAGCCCTAGCGGGCGACTACAATGAGCAGTTCTTC; cdr3_aa: CASSLALAGDYNEQFF
clone_size: NA; d_call: TRBD1; j_call: TRBJ2-7; v_call: TRBV5-1; cdr3_nt: TGCGCCAGCAGCCCCTCGGACAGGAGTTTAATCTGGGGGGAGCAGTACTTC; cdr3_aa: CASSPSDRSLIWGEQYF
clone_size: NA; d_call: NA; j_call: TRBJ2-5; v_call: TRBV29-1; cdr3_nt: TGCAGCGTTGTCCCAGACAGGCAAGAGACCCAGTACTTC; cdr3_aa: CSVVPDRQETQYF
clone_size: NA; d_call: TRBD2; j_call: TRBJ2-3; v_call: TRBV6-5; cdr3_nt: TGTGCCAGCAGTTACTCACTAGCGGAAGTAACAGATACGCAGTATTTT; cdr3_aa: CASSYSLAEVTDTQYF
clone_size: once; d_call: TRBD1; j_call: TRBJ2-7; v_call: TRBV4-1; cdr3_nt: TGCGCCAGCAGCCCACGGACAGGGTACGAGCAGTACTTC; cdr3_aa: CASSPRTGYEQYF
clone_size: NA; d_call: NA; j_call: TRBJ2-1; v_call: TRBV11-2; cdr3_nt: TGTGCCAGCAGCTTAGAGGGCCGGGTCGGCTACAATGAGCAGTTCTTC; cdr3_aa: CASSLEGRVGYNEQFF
clone_size: NA; d_call: NA; j_call: TRBJ2-1; v_call: TRBV11-2; cdr3_nt: TGTGCCAGCAGCTTTCGGGGGGCTCCCGCCCGGTTCTTC; cdr3_aa: CASSFRGAPARFF
clone_size: NA; d_call: NA; j_call: TRBJ1-5; v_call: TRBV6-6; cdr3_nt: TGTGCCAGCAGCTCGTCCATTTATCAGCCCCAGCATTTT; cdr3_aa: CASSSSIYQPQHF
clone_size: NA; d_call: NA; j_call: TRBJ1-1; v_call: TRBV13; cdr3_nt: TGTGCCAGCAGAGGAGCCCCAACTGAAGCTTTCTTT; cdr3_aa: CASRGAPTEAFF
clone_size: NA; d_call: NA; j_call: TRBJ2-7; v_call: TRBV28; cdr3_nt: TGTGCCAGCAGCTCGGACACCTCCTACGAGCAGTACTTC; cdr3_aa: CASSSDTSYEQYF
clone_size: NA; d_call: TRBD2; j_call: TRBJ2-1; v_call: TRBV4-2; cdr3_nt: TGTGCCAGCAGCCACCCGGGAAGCGGGGATGACAATGAGCAGTTCTTC; cdr3_aa: CASSHPGSGDDNEQFF
clone_size: NA; d_call: TRBD2; j_call: TRBJ2-1; v_call: TRBV7-9; cdr3_nt: TGTGCCAGCAGCTTAGCTCAGCGGGAGAACAATGAGCAGTTCTTC; cdr3_aa: CASSLAQRENNEQFF
clone_size: NA; d_call: NA; j_call: TRBJ1-5; v_call: TRBV28; cdr3_nt: TGTGCCAGCAGTTTGAGGGGCACTGTAAATCAGCCCCAGCATTTT; cdr3_aa: CASSLRGTVNQPQHF
clone_size: once; d_call: NA; j_call: TRBJ1-1; v_call: TRBV21-1; cdr3_nt: TGTGCCAGCAGCAAAGTCCAGGCTTTCTTT; cdr3_aa: CASSKVQAFF
clone_size: NA; d_call: TRBD2; j_call: TRBJ2-5; v_call: TRBV28; cdr3_nt: TGTGCCAGCAGTTTGTTGGATCTCGGGACTACCCAAGAGACCCAGTACTTC; cdr3_aa: CASSLLDLGTTQETQYF
clone_size: NA; d_call: NA; j_call: TRBJ2-7; v_call: TRBV5-6; cdr3_nt: TGTGCCAGCAGCCCGTGGGGCCAGTCACTCTACGAGCAGTACTTC; cdr3_aa: CASSPWGQSLYEQYF
clone_size: few; d_call: NA; j_call: TRBJ1-5; v_call: TRBV28; cdr3_nt: TGTGCCAGCAGTTTTATGGGGAATCCCCAGCCCCAGCATTTT; cdr3_aa: CASSFMGNPQPQHF
clone_size: once; d_call: TRBD1; j_call: TRBJ1-1; v_call: TRBV2; cdr3_nt: TGTGCCAGCAATCGGGACAGGGCGGGCTTTGGCACTGAAGCTTTCTTT; cdr3_aa: CASNRDRAGFGTEAFF
clone_size: NA; d_call: NA; j_call: TRBJ2-5; v_call: TRBV9; cdr3_nt: TGTGCCAGCAGCGTAGATTCAGGAGGGCAGGGGGGAGAGACCCAGTACTTC; cdr3_aa: CASSVDSGGQGGETQYF
clone_size: NA; d_call: NA; j_call: TRBJ2-1; v_call: TRBV5-1; cdr3_nt: TGCGCCAGCAGCTCGACGGACAATGAGCAGTTCTTC; cdr3_aa: CASSSTDNEQFF
clone_size: NA; d_call: TRBD1; j_call: TRBJ1-2; v_call: TRBV19; cdr3_nt: TGTGCCAGTAGTCCAAAGCCCCGTACAGGGGCGGCCAAAAGTGGCTACACCTTC; cdr3_aa: CASSPKPRTGAAKSGYTF
clone_size: NA; d_call: NA; j_call: TRBJ1-1; v_call: TRBV27; cdr3_nt: TGTGCCAGCAGCCTACAGGTTGGGTACACTGAAGCTTTCTTT; cdr3_aa: CASSLQVGYTEAFF
clone_size: NA; d_call: NA; j_call: TRBJ1-3; v_call: TRBV9; cdr3_nt: TGTGCCAGCAGCGCCTCAGCGTACTCTGGAAACACCATATATTTT; cdr3_aa: CASSASAYSGNTIYF
clone_size: NA; d_call: NA; j_call: TRBJ2-7; v_call: TRBV7-9; cdr3_nt: TGTGCCAGCAGCCCACAGGGAACCCTCTACGAGCAGTACTTC; cdr3_aa: CASSPQGTLYEQYF
clone_size: NA; d_call: NA; j_call: TRBJ2-7; v_call: TRBV28; cdr3_nt: TGTGCCAGCAGTTTTCGTCGAACCCACGAGCAGTACTTC; cdr3_aa: CASSFRRTHEQYF
clone_size: once; d_call: TRBD2; j_call: TRBJ2-7; v_call: TRBV7-3; cdr3_nt: TGTGCCAGCAGCTCTCTAGCGGCCCGCTACGAGCAGTACTTC; cdr3_aa: CASSSLAARYEQYF
clone_size: NA; d_call: NA; j_call: TRBJ2-2; v_call: TRBV5-6; cdr3_nt: TGTGCCAGCAGCCTCGGGACACCGAACACCGGGGAGCTGTTTTTT; cdr3_aa: CASSLGTPNTGELFF
clone_size: NA; d_call: NA; j_call: TRBJ1-1; v_call: TRBV6-1; cdr3_nt: TGTGCCAGCAGTGTTCATCGGACAGCCCTGAACACTGAAGCTTTCTTT; cdr3_aa: CASSVHRTALNTEAFF
clone_size: NA; d_call: NA; j_call: TRBJ2-7; v_call: TRBV19; cdr3_nt: TGTGCCTCAAGTCCGGGACCGAGCTACGAGCAGTACTTC; cdr3_aa: CASSPGPSYEQYF
clone_size: NA; d_call: NA; j_call: TRBJ1-1; v_call: TRBV2; cdr3_nt: TGTGCCAGCAGGGATGAGTCCTTGGAAGCTTTCTTT; cdr3_aa: CASRDESLEAFF
clone_size: NA; d_call: NA; j_call: TRBJ2-5; v_call: TRBV7-9; cdr3_nt: TGTGCCAGCAGCTTAGGTGTTGGCCAAGAGACCCAGTACTTC; cdr3_aa: CASSLGVGQETQYF